A selection of T cell receptor beta chains follows, all from one sample in a study of shared clonotypes between healthy human individuals. Sequenced by immunoSEQ multiplex PCR; TCRdb stores in-frame clones only, minus some. The sample records about 330,000 clones, more than 75% being singletons. The sequenced sample was memory CD8+ T cells sorted from blood. The receptor source for this set is a young man in good health. The CDR3 runs from the conserved cysteine through the conserved F or W. The order of the fields is CDR3 protein, CDR3 DNA, clone size, D gene, J gene, V gene. D genes are given only for firm matches. Expanded clones get a size class; other rows say once, few or many, or leave the size out.

CASSLGPSPYEQYF,TGTGCCAGCAGCTTAGGCCCCTCCCCTTACGAGCAGTACTTC,NA,NA,TRBJ2-7,TRBV7-8
CASSQWGQEYLSSYEQYF,TGCGCCAGCAGCCAATGGGGGCAGGAATATTTAAGCTCCTACGAGCAGTACTTC,NA,NA,TRBJ2-7,TRBV5-1
CASSLSLAGFLDEQFF,TGTGCCAGCAGTTTAAGCCTAGCGGGGTTCTTAGATGAGCAGTTCTTC,NA,TRBD2,TRBJ2-1,TRBV27
CASSYSSRVWSPLHF,TGTGCCAGCAGTTACTCGTCTCGGGTTTGGTCACCCCTCCACTTT,NA,NA,TRBJ1-6,TRBV6-5
CAGRPGNTGELFF,TGTGCCGGAAGACCGGGGAACACCGGGGAGCTGTTTTTT,NA,NA,TRBJ2-2,TRBV30
CASSLAWGASPLHF,TGCGCCAGCAGCTTAGCTTGGGGGGCCTCACCCCTCCACTTT,NA,NA,TRBJ1-6,TRBV5-1
CASRQQGSGNTIYF,TGCGCCAGCAGACAACAGGGCTCTGGAAACACCATATATTTT,NA,NA,TRBJ1-3,TRBV4-3
CASSLGAGPSYEQYF,TGTGCTAGCAGCCTAGGGGCCGGACCCTCCTACGAGCAGTACTTC,NA,NA,TRBJ2-7,TRBV7-7
CASRQGTNEKLFF,TGCGCCAGCAGACAGGGCACTAATGAAAAACTGTTTTTT,NA,NA,TRBJ1-4,TRBV4-1
CASSLEVRVGYGYTF,TGTGCCAGCAGCTTAGAGGTCCGGGTCGGCTATGGCTACACCTTC,NA,NA,TRBJ1-2,TRBV7-2
CASSYSPEGAGGYTF,TGTGCCAGCAGTTACTCCCCCGAGGGGGCAGGTGGCTACACCTTC,NA,TRBD1,TRBJ1-2,TRBV6-5
CASSFTSGSSTDTQYF,TGCGCCAGCAGCTTCACTAGCGGGTCCAGCACAGATACGCAGTATTTT,few,TRBD2,TRBJ2-3,TRBV5-1
CASSLDGLAEQFF,TGTGCCAGCAGCTTAGATGGACTAGCGGAGCAGTTCTTC,NA,TRBD2,TRBJ2-1,TRBV7-9
CASSDGTDSNQPQHF,TGTGCCAGCAGCGACGGGACAGATAGCAATCAGCCCCAGCATTTT,NA,TRBD1,TRBJ1-5,TRBV7-9
CASSQVETSERDTQYF,TGCGCCAGCAGCCAAGTGGAGACTAGCGAGAGGGATACGCAGTATTTT,NA,TRBD2,TRBJ2-3,TRBV4-3
CASSDSETGDYGYTF,TGCGCCAGCAGTGACTCCGAGACAGGGGACTATGGCTACACCTTC,NA,TRBD1,TRBJ1-2,TRBV10-2
CASSPHTDDYGYTF,TGTGCCAGCAGCCCCCATACGGATGACTATGGCTACACCTTC,NA,NA,TRBJ1-2,TRBV7-9
CASSLSAAGGSYGYTF,TGTGCCAGCAGTTTATCCGCCGCAGGGGGTAGCTATGGCTACACCTTC,NA,TRBD1,TRBJ1-2,TRBV27
CASSPGWTDRGDEKLFF,TGTGCCAGCAGCCCGGGGTGGACCGACCGAGGAGATGAAAAACTGTTTTTT,NA,NA,TRBJ1-4,TRBV28
CASSSGTGGATEQYF,TGTGCCAGCAGCTCGGGAACAGGGGGCGCGACCGAGCAGTACTTC,once,TRBD1,TRBJ2-7,TRBV7-9
CASSSDTLLSYEQYF,TGCGCCAGCAGTTCCGATACCTTGCTCTCTTACGAGCAGTACTTC,NA,NA,TRBJ2-7,TRBV5-1
CAISDPWTGGFEQYF,TGTGCCATCAGTGACCCCTGGACAGGGGGCTTCGAGCAGTACTTC,NA,TRBD1,TRBJ2-7,TRBV10-3
CASSLGILDEQYF,TGTGCCAGCAGTTTAGGTATTTTGGACGAGCAGTACTTC,NA,NA,TRBJ2-7,TRBV27
CASSFAFSGGHEQFF,TGTGCCAGCAGCTTCGCCTTTAGCGGGGGGCATGAGCAGTTCTTC,NA,TRBD2,TRBJ2-1,TRBV7-2
CSASLQGAFF,TGCAGTGCGTCACTCCAAGGAGCTTTCTTT,NA,NA,TRBJ1-1,TRBV20-1
CAISETEGNEKLFF,TGTGCCATCAGTGAGACAGAGGGTAATGAAAAACTGTTTTTT,NA,NA,TRBJ1-4,TRBV10-3
CASSTTADTQYF,TGTGCCAGTAGTACGACGGCGGATACGCAGTATTTT,few,NA,TRBJ2-3,TRBV19
CASSPRDRYWPQHF,TGTGCCAGCAGCCCCCGGGACAGATACTGGCCCCAGCATTTT,NA,TRBD1,TRBJ1-5,TRBV25-1
CASGTSSYEQYF,TGTGCCAGCGGAACTAGCTCCTACGAGCAGTACTTC,NA,NA,TRBJ2-7,TRBV6-5
CASSYATYSGANVLTF,TGTGCCAGCAGTTACGCAACTTACTCTGGGGCCAACGTCCTGACTTTC,NA,NA,TRBJ2-6,TRBV6-6
CASSLAGYGYTF,TGTGCCAGCAGCTTAGCAGGGTATGGCTACACCTTC,NA,NA,TRBJ1-2,TRBV13
CASSPPEPRQEPYNEQFF,TGTGCCAGCTCACCACCGGAACCTAGACAGGAACCCTACAATGAGCAGTTCTTC,NA,NA,TRBJ2-1,TRBV18
CASSPPQGARSSYNSPLHF,TGTGCCAGCAGTCCCCCACAGGGGGCCCGAAGCTCCTATAATTCACCCCTCCACTTT,NA,TRBD1,TRBJ1-6,TRBV27
CASRPPGGTLRGQYF,TGTGCCAGCAGACCCCCGGGAGGGACCCTACGAGGGCAGTACTTC,NA,TRBD2,TRBJ2-7,TRBV27
CASSAVFSPDTQYF,TGTGCCAGCAGTGCGGTATTCTCGCCAGATACGCAGTATTTT,NA,NA,TRBJ2-3,TRBV2
CASSRQGTYNEQFF,TGTGCCAGCAGTCGGCAGGGGACCTACAATGAGCAGTTCTTC,once,NA,TRBJ2-1,TRBV27
CASSPTEGPYEQYF,TGTGCCAGCAGCCCCACCGAGGGACCCTACGAGCAGTACTTC,once,NA,TRBJ2-7,TRBV7-9
CASSLLAGANTGELFF,TGTGCCAGCAGCTTACTAGCGGGAGCGAACACCGGGGAGCTGTTTTTT,NA,TRBD2,TRBJ2-2,TRBV7-8
CASSLEGAGKGNQPQHF,TGTGCCAGCAGCTTGGAGGGGGCAGGGAAGGGCAATCAGCCCCAGCATTTT,NA,TRBD1,TRBJ1-5,TRBV5-6
CASSFLSILLDKPNYGYTF,TGTGCCAGCAGCTTTCTAAGTATTTTGTTAGACAAGCCTAACTATGGCTACACCTTC,many,NA,TRBJ1-2,TRBV5-6
CASSESVRERYNEQFF,TGCGCCAGCAGTGAGTCGGTCAGGGAAAGATACAATGAGCAGTTCTTC,NA,NA,TRBJ2-1,TRBV10-1
CASSFGQGNYGYTF,TGTGCCAGCAGCTTTGGACAGGGGAACTATGGCTACACCTTC,NA,TRBD1,TRBJ1-2,TRBV7-2
CASSPIPETSGELTDTQYF,TGCGCCAGCAGCCCCATTCCGGAGACTAGCGGGGAATTGACAGATACGCAGTATTTT,many,TRBD2,TRBJ2-3,TRBV4-1
CASSQGNSNQPQHF,TGCGCCAGCAGCCAGGGTAATAGCAATCAGCCCCAGCATTTT,NA,NA,TRBJ1-5,TRBV4-1
CASSQDRDPGAEQYF,TGCGCCAGCAGCCAAGATAGGGACCCCGGGGCCGAGCAGTACTTC,many,NA,TRBJ2-7,TRBV4-1
CSVLVSDIELAGELFF,TGCAGCGTTTTAGTCTCGGACATAGAATTGGCCGGGGAGCTGTTTTTT,NA,NA,TRBJ2-2,TRBV29-1
CASSYSNSNEQFF,TGTGCCAGCAGTTACTCCAATTCGAATGAGCAGTTCTTC,NA,NA,TRBJ2-1,TRBV6-5
CASSPQGGNGGYTF,TGTGCCAGCAGTCCTCAGGGGGGGAATGGTGGCTACACCTTC,few,TRBD1,TRBJ1-2,TRBV6-5
CASSLEKSMAYNEQFF,TGTGCCAGCAGCTTAGAGAAAAGTATGGCTTACAATGAGCAGTTCTTC,NA,NA,TRBJ2-1,TRBV11-2
CASRALANYGYTF,TGCGCCAGCAGGGCCTTAGCTAACTATGGCTACACCTTC,NA,NA,TRBJ1-2,TRBV4-1
CASSSAGSTDTQYF,TGTGCCAGCAGCTCGGCGGGGAGCACAGATACGCAGTATTTT,NA,NA,TRBJ2-3,TRBV5-6
CASSSLMRVGYGEKLFF,TGTGCCAGCAGTTCCCTGATGCGGGTGGGCTACGGTGAAAAACTGTTTTTT,many,NA,TRBJ1-4,TRBV28
CASSLMGTSSYNEQFF,TGTGCCAGCAGCTTAATGGGCACGAGCTCCTACAATGAGCAGTTCTTC,NA,NA,TRBJ2-1,TRBV7-3
CASSQGAGVENTIYF,TGCGCCAGCAGCCAAGGGGCAGGGGTGGAAAACACCATATATTTT,NA,NA,TRBJ1-3,TRBV4-1
CASSLGEAKNIQYF,TGTGCCAGCAGTTTAGGAGAAGCCAAAAACATTCAGTACTTC,NA,NA,TRBJ2-4,TRBV27
CASSEGGRTGEAHEQYF,TGTGCCAGCAGTGAAGGTGGACGGACAGGGGAAGCCCACGAGCAGTACTTC,NA,TRBD1,TRBJ2-7,TRBV6-1
CAWDDLVLAAKNIQYF,TGTGCCTGGGACGACTTGGTCCTAGCGGCCAAAAACATTCAGTACTTC,NA,NA,TRBJ2-4,TRBV30
CAWSVASGSYEQYF,TGTGCCTGGAGTGTGGCTAGCGGGAGTTACGAGCAGTACTTC,few,TRBD2,TRBJ2-7,TRBV30
CASSGDRPHEQFF,TGCGCCAGCAGCGGGGACAGGCCCCATGAGCAGTTCTTC,NA,TRBD1,TRBJ2-1,TRBV5-1
CASSQEWDRAPHF,TGCGCCAGCAGCCAAGAATGGGACAGGGCTCCCCACTTT,NA,TRBD1,TRBJ1-6,TRBV4-3